This TCR beta chain emerged from a study of blood T cells in healthy people across ages. Together with a sample-barcoded 5' primer, a J-beta primer mix was included in a second PCR lasting about 7 to 11 cycles. Every cDNA molecule carried a tag from a template-switch adaptor bearing 12 random nucleotides. TCRdb passed the 5' RACE reads through MiXCR, listing each CDR3 protein once. The sample holds under 1,000,000 distinct CDR3 sequences, about 47% seen once. About this clonotype: The antigen remains undetermined.

The germline V gene has CDR1 LGHNA and CDR2 YSLEER. CDR3 length: 15 residues. The V end lost 0 bases, the J end lost 0 bases, and 9 bases lay between the germline ends. Study-level findings and limits: The study found more naive CD4+ cells and higher diversity in long-lived than aged donors. Lack of knowledge of donor CMV status possibly confounded expanded clonotype changes.

The chain employs TRBV4-3 and TRBJ2-7; no reliable D call. Sequencing was performed on blood. The origin of this receptor is a man aged 80 or over in good health. For the CDR3, the DNA is TGCGCCAGCAGCCAAGATCCCCAGACCTCCTACGAGCAGTACTTC. This encodes CASSQDPQTSYEQYF.